Shown below are 10 T cell receptor beta chains from a single sample sequenced in a study of blood T cell repertoires in COVID-19. Using immunoSEQ multiplex PCR, the repertoire was profiled, and TCRdb retains in-frame clones only, with some absent. In the table there are roughly 75,000 clones, around 88% of which are singletons. Sequenced: peripheral blood. The receptors come from an elderly man with COVID-19, enrolled during active disease.

This sequence joins TRBV6-6 and TRBJ2-3, with 7 positions matching TRBD1. J was trimmed by 3 bases and V by 5 bases; bases with no gene match: 8. The CDR3 sequence is 15 residues long. Germline-derived CDR1 and CDR2 are MNHNY and SVGAGI (reference sequence). The DNA for the CDR3 is TGTGCCAGCAGTCTAACAGGGGACGTAACAGATACGCAGTATTTT. Translating gives CASSLTGDVTDTQYF.

The chain carries TRBV7-2 and TRBJ2-1, with 11 bases aligning to TRBD1. Germline V gene sequence: CDR1 SGHTA, CDR2 FQGNSA. The V gene end was trimmed by 3 bases and the J gene end by 5 bases; junction bases not matched to a gene: 3. This CDR3 is built from 15 residues. The CDR3 DNA follows: TGTGCCAGCAGCTTGGACAGGGGGCTGCACAATGAGCAGTTCTTC. Its protein is CASSLDRGLHNEQFF.

CDR3 amino acids: CASSFTGLINEKLFF. The CDR3 DNA sequence: TGTGCCAGCAGCTTTACAGGGCTAATTAATGAAAAACTGTTTTTT. This sequence joins TRBV6-5 and TRBJ1-4; D is possibly TRBD1 (6 bases). Germline V lookup: CDR1 MNHEY, CDR2 SVGAGI. The CDR3 has 15 residues. Trimming removed 6 bases at V and 4 bases at J, with 15 bases between.

The chain uses TRBV19 and TRBJ1-5; TRBD1 might be the D (6 bases). Germline values: CDR1 LNHDA, CDR2 SQIVND (reference sequence). The CDR3 sequence is 17 residues long. The V end was cut by 5 bases, the J end by 7 bases, with 24 bases between. CDR3 nucleotide sequence: TGTGCCAGTAGTTCACGGGTTACAGGGTACTGGGGCCAGCCCCAGCATTTT. Amino acid sequence: CASSSRVTGYWGQPQHF.

This rearrangement joins TRBV6-5 to TRBJ2-7; TRBD1 matches 8 bases. The V and J ends lost 5 bases and 4 bases, in that order; junction bases with no gene match: 7. Germline V gene sequence: CDR1 MNHEY, CDR2 SVGAGI. The CDR3 sequence is 14 residues long. The CDR3 sequence: CASSPDRDAYEQYF. The CDR3 DNA is TGTGCCAGCAGTCCGGACAGGGACGCGTACGAGCAGTACTTC.

The chain is built from TRBV6-6 and TRBJ1-2; D may be TRBD1 (6 bases). The CDR3 sequence is 14 residues long. Looked up from germline, CDR1 is MNHNY and CDR2 is SVGAGI (reference sequence). Trimming took off 6 bases at V and 2 bases at J, with 13 bases between the two ends. The CDR3 region has the DNA TGTGCCAGCAGCCCGAAGGGGGAAAACTATGGCTACACCTTC. It yields the protein CASSPKGENYGYTF.

CDR3 sequence: CASTGGLAGDYNEQFF. As DNA, the CDR3 is TGTGCCAGCACCGGCGGACTAGCGGGGGATTACAATGAGCAGTTCTTC. The chain has TRBV16 and TRBJ2-1, with 13 bases matching TRBD2. The CDR3 consists of 16 residues. The V and J ends lost 7 bases and 4 bases, in that order; junction bases with no gene match: 7. Germline V CDR1 and CDR2: KGHSY, FQNENV.

This clone was observed a few times. The J gene is TRBJ1-2, the V gene TRBV6-4, with 9 bases aligning to TRBD1. The ends lost 4 bases at V and 8 bases at J; junction bases unmatched: 11. The CDR3 sequence is 15 residues long. The germline gives CDR1 MRHNA, CDR2 SNTAGT. This CDR3 reads CASSVSGTGPWGYTF. CDR3 coding DNA: TGTGCCAGCAGTGTCTCGGGGACAGGGCCTTGGGGCTACACCTTC.

The CDR3 sequence is CASSEGGVGDTEAFF. DNA of the CDR3: TGTGCCAGCAGTGAGGGAGGGGTTGGTGACACTGAAGCTTTCTTT. The J gene is TRBJ1-1, the V gene TRBV2, with a tentative D call TRBD1 (5 bases). Germline CDR1 and CDR2: SNHLY and FYNNEI. V gave up 3 bases and J gave up 3 bases, with 14 bases separating them. The CDR3 sequence is 15 residues long.

The chain carries TRBV18 and TRBJ2-3; 10 nucleotides line up with TRBD2. The V segment lost 3 bases and the J segment 2 bases; nucleotides outside the gene matches: 8. CDR1 is KGHSH, CDR2 LQKENI, per germline. CDR3 length: 17 amino acids. CDR3 nucleotides: TGTGCCAGCTCACCCGGAGGTAGCGGGGGGCCCACAGATACGCAGTATTTT. Translated, it gives CASSPGGSGGPTDTQYF.